This T cell receptor beta chain came from a study of blood T cell repertoires in COVID-19. Germline lookup yields CDR1 SGHDN and CDR2 FVKESK. This CDR3 has 15 residues. V shed 2 bases and J shed 6 bases, with 13 bases lying between them. Clones were read by immunoSEQ multiplex PCR, and TCRdb kept only the in-frame ones, dropping some. The sample yields about 240,000 clones, around 90% seen once. The V and J genes are TRBV14 and TRBJ2-2, with D possibly TRBD1 on 5 matching bases. The clonotype comes from a woman in her 70s with active or convalescent COVID-19. Material: peripheral blood. The CDR3: CASSQSSVGAGELFF. In nucleotides, the CDR3 is TGTGCCAGCAGCCAATCCTCCGTAGGGGCCGGGGAGCTGTTTTTT.